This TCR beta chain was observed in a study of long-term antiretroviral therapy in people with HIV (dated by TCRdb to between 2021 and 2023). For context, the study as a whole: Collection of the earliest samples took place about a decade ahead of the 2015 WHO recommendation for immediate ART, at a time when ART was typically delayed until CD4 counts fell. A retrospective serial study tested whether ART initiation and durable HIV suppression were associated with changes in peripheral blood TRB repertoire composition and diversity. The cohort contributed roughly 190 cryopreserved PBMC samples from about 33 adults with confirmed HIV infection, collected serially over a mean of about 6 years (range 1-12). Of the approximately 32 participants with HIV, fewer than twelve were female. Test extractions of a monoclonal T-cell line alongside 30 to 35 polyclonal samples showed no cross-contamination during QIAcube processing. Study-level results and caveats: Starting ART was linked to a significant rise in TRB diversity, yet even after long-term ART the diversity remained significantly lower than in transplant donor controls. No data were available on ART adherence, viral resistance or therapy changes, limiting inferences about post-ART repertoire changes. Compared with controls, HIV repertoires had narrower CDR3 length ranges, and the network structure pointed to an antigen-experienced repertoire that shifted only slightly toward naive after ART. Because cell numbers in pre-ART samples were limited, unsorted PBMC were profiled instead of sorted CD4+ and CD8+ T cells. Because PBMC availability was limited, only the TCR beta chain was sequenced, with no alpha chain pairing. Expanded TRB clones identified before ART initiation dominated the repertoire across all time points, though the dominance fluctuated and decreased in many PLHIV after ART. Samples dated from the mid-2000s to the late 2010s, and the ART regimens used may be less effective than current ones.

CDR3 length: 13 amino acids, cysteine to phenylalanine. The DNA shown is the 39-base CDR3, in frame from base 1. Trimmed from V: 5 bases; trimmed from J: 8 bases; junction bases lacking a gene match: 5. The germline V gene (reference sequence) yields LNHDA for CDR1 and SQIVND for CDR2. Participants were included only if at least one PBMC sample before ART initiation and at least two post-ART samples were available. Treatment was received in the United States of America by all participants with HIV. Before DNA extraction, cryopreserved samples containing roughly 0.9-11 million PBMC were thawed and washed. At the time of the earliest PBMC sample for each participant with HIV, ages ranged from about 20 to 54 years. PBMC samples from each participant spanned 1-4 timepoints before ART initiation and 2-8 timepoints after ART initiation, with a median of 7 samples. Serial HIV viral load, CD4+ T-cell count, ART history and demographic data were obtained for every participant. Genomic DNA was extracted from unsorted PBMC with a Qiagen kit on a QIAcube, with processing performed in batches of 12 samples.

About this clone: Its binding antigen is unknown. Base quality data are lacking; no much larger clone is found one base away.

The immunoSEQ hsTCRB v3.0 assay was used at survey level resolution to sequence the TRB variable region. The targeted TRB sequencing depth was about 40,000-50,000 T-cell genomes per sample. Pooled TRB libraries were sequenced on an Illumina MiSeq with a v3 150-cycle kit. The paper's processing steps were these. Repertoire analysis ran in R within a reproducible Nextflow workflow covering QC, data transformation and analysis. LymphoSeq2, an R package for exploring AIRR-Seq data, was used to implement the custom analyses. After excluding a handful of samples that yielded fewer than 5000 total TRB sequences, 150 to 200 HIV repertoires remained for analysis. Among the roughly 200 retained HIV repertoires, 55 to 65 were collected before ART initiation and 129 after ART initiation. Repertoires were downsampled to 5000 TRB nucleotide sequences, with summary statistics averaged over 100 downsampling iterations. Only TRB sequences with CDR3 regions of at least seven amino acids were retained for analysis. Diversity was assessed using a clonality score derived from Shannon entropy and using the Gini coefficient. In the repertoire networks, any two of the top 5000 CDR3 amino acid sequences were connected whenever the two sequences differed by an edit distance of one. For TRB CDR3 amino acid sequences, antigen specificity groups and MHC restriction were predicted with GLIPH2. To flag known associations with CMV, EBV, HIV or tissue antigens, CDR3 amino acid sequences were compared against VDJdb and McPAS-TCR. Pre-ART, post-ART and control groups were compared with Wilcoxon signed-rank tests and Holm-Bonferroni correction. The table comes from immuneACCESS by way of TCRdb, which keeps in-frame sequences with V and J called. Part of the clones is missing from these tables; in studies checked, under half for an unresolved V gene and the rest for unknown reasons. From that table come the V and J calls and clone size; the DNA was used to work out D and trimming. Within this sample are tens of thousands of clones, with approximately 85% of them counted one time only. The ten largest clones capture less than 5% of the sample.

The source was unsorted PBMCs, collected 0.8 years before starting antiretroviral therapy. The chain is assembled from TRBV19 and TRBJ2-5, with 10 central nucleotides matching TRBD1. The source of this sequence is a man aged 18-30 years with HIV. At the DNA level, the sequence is TGTGCCAGTAGTGAGGGACAGGGGCTAACCCAGTACTTC. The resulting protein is CASSEGQGLTQYF.